This T cell receptor beta chain was observed in a study of blood T cell repertoires in COVID-19. Overall study context: COVID-19 samples collected from the United States, Italy and Spain covered acute and convalescent phases. PBMCs, B-cell-depleted T cells, or T cells provided the cDNA or gDNA that made up the material.

In the original workflow: Nucleated cell number was recorded as an estimate derived from reference gene primer amplification. The data were produced by immunoSEQ multiplex PCR, yet TCRdb's version contains in-frame clones alone and is incomplete. V and J calls plus clone size are reproduced from that table; the DNA served to infer D and trimming. Among 75,000 to 95,000 clones listed, 75% to 85% were seen once. Seattle participants joined during active infection and were tracked over time. The sample was peripheral blood. The clonotype was recovered from a man aged 55 to 70 with COVID-19, enrolled during active disease.

CDR3 in DNA: TGTGCCAGCAGTCCGGGACTAGCGGGAAACGAGCAGTACTTC. It yields the protein CASSPGLAGNEQYF. The chain has TRBV9 and TRBJ2-7, with 13 bases aligning to TRBD2. Trimming took 5 bases from V and 5 from J; bases not matched to a gene: 4. The CDR3 runs 14 residues. The V gene's germline CDR1 is SGDLS and CDR2 YYNGEE.